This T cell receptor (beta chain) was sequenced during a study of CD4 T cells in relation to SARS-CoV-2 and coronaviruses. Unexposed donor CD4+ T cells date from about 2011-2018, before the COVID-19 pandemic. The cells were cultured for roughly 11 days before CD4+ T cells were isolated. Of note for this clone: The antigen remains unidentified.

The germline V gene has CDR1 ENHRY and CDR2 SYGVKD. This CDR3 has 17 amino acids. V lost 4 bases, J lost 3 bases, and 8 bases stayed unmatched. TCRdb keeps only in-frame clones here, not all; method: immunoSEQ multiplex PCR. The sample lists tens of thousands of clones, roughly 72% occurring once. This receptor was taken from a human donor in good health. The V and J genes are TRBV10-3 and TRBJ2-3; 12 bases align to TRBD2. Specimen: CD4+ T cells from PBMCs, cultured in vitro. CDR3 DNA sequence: TGTGCCATCAGTGCGCTAGCGGGGGGGCTAGGGACAGATACGCAGTATTTT. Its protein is CAISALAGGLGTDTQYF.